These T cell receptor beta chains were read from a single sample in a study. TCRdb called the 5' RACE reads again in MiXCR, with one record for every CDR3 protein. This sample yields roughly 54,000 distinct CDR3 sequences, of which 15% to 20% are seen a single time; approximately 2.3% belongs to the top ten. Input material: naive CD4+ T cells sorted from blood. These receptors all come from a female donor with breast cancer. CDR3s include the opening cysteine and the closing phenylalanine or tryptophan. The D gene is left open where the match is weak. Expanded clones are given a class, and other clones once, few, many or no size at all.

size,V,J,D,DNA,CDR3
few,TRBV6-6,TRBJ2-3,-,TGTGCCAGCAGTTACTCAAACCGGCAGACTCGCACAGATACGCAGTATTTT,CASSYSNRQTRTDTQYF
-,TRBV4-1,TRBJ1-5,-,TGCGCCAGCAGCCAACAGTCCTATAGCAATCAGCCCCAGCATTTT,CASSQQSYSNQPQHF
-,TRBV6-6,TRBJ2-7,TRBD1,TGTGCCAGCAGTTACTCGGAGGGACAGGTTGCCGAGCAGTACTTC,CASSYSEGQVAEQYF
many,TRBV5-1,TRBJ2-2,-,TGCGCCAGCAGCCTCAGCAGGGCGGACACCGGGGAGCTGTTTTTT,CASSLSRADTGELFF
many,TRBV5-1,TRBJ1-2,-,TGCGCCAGCAGCAGCCGACCAGGGGATGGCTACACCTTC,CASSSRPGDGYTF
few,TRBV5-1,TRBJ1-1,-,TGCGCCAGCAGCTTGGACCAGGTGCCGGGGACTGAAGCTTTCTTT,CASSLDQVPGTEAFF
many,TRBV5-6,TRBJ1-1,TRBD1,TGTGCCAGCAGCTCCCTGGGGACAGTGAACACTGAAGCTTTCTTT,CASSSLGTVNTEAFF
few,TRBV15,TRBJ1-1,-,TGTGCCACGGGGGACACTGAAGCTTTCTTT,CATGDTEAFF
-,TRBV5-1,TRBJ2-1,TRBD2,TGCGCCAGCAGTCCCAGCGGGAGGTCGAATGAGCAGTTCTTC,CASSPSGRSNEQFF
-,TRBV5-1,TRBJ2-2,-,TGCGCCAGCAGCGACCGGGTCACCGGGGAGCTGTTTTTT,CASSDRVTGELFF
-,TRBV5-1,TRBJ2-4,-,TGCGCCAGCAGCTTGAACACAGGAGCCAAAAACATTCAGTACTTC,CASSLNTGAKNIQYF
-,TRBV3-1,TRBJ1-5,-,TGTGCCAGCAGCCAAGCAATGGGGACACTTAGCAATCAGCCCCAGCATTTT,CASSQAMGTLSNQPQHF
many,TRBV18,TRBJ1-5,-,TGTGCCAGCTCGTTAGGGGTAAATCAGCCCCAGCATTTT,CASSLGVNQPQHF